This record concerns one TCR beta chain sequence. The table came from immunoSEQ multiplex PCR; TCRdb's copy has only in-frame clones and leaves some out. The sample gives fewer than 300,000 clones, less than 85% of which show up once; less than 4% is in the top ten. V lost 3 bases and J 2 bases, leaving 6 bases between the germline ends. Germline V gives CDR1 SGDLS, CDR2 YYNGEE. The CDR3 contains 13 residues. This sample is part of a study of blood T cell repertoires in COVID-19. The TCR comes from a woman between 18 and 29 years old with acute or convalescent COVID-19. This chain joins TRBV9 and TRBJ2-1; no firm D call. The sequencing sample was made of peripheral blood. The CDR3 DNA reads TGTGCCAGCAGCGCTCCCCCCTACAATGAGCAGTTCTTC. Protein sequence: CASSAPPYNEQFF.